This T cell receptor (beta chain) was found in a study of T cells after yellow fever vaccination. About the study: SMART-Seq v4 Ultra Low Input prepared the low-cell-number fractions. General study findings and limits: Contamination of FACS-sorted repertoires by abundant clonotypes from the bulk population could occur. Booster samples showed a return of most primary-vaccination clones (roughly 96% CD4, 88% CD8).

In this sample, this clonotype turned up a few times. What it recognizes is unknown. The CDR3 extends over 14 amino acids. V shed 3 bases and J 7 bases; nucleotides not matched to a gene: 5. Per germline, CDR1 DFQATT and CDR2 SNEGSKA (reference sequence). 5'RACE template switching added a universal primer site and UMIs to TCR cDNA. Each CDR3 protein is one row after TCRdb ran MiXCR on the 5' RACE reads. The profile covers fewer than 400,000 distinct CDR3 sequences, with 6.2% appearing a single time and over 12% taken by the ten largest. The chain has TRBV20-1 and TRBJ2-1; 11 nucleotides match TRBD2. The material sequenced was PBMCs, taken 5 days after the yellow fever booster vaccination. The sequence came from a man aged 25 to 40 who received the YFV17D yellow fever vaccine. The chain's CDR3 is CSASGTSGVNEQFF. CDR3 nucleotide sequence: TGCAGTGCTAGTGGGACTAGCGGCGTGAATGAGCAGTTCTTC.